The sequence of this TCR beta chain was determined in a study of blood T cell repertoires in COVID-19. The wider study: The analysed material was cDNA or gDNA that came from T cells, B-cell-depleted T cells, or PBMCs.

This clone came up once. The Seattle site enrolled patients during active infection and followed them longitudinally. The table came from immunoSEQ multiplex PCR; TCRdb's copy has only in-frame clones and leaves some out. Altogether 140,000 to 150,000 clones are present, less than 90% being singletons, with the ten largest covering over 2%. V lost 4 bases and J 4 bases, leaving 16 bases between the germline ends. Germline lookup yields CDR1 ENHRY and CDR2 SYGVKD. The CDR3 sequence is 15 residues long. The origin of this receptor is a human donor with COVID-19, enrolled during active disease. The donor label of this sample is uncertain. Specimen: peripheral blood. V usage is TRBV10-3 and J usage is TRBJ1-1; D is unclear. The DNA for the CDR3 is TGTGCCATCAGTGTTCGTCAGCGAGAGGTCACTGAAGCTTTCTTT. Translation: CAISVRQREVTEAFF.